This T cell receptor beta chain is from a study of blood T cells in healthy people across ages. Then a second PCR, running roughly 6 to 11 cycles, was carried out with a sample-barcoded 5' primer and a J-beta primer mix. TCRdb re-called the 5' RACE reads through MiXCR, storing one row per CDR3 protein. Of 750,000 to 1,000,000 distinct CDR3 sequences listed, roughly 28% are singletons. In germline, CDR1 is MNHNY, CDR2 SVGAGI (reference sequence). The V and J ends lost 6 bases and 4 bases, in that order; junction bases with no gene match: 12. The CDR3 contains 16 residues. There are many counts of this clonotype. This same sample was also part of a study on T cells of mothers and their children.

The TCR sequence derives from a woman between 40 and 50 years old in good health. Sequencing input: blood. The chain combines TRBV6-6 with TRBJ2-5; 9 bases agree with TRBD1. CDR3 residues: CASRTDYGTGRETQYF. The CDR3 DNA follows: TGTGCCAGCAGGACCGACTATGGGACAGGGCGAGAGACCCAGTACTTC.